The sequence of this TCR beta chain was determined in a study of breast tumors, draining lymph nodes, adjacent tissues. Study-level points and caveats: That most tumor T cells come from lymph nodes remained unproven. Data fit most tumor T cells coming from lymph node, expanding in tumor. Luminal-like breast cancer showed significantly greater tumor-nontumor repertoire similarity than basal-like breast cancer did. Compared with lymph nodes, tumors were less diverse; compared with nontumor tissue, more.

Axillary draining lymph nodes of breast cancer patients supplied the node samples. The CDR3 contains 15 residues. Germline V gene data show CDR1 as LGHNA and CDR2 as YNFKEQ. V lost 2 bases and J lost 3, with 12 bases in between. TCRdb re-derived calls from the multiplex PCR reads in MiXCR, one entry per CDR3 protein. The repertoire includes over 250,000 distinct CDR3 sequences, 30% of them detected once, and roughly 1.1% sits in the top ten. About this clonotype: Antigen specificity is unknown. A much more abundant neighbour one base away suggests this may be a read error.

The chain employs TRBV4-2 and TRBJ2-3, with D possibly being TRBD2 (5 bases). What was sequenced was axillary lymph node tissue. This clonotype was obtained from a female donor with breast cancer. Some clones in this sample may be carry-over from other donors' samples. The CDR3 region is CASSQSQRTTDTQYF. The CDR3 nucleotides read TGTGCCAGCAGCCAATCCCAGCGGACTACAGATACGCAGTATTTT.